This TCR beta chain stems from a study of control samples from healthy donors and cancer patients. The CDR3 is made up of 15 amino acids. The ends lost 0 bases at V and 6 bases at J; junction bases unmatched: 8. CDR1 is SGHKS, CDR2 YYEKEE, per germline (reference sequence). Clones were read by immunoSEQ multiplex PCR, and TCRdb kept only the in-frame ones, dropping some. This table holds roughly 86,000 clones, about nine tenths found once. What was sequenced was blood. This receptor was obtained from a woman younger than 35 in good health. V is TRBV5-5 and J is TRBJ2-7; 8 bases are shared with TRBD1. The chain's CDR3 is CASSLESQGELEQYF. The CDR3 coding sequence is TGTGCCAGCAGCTTGGAATCACAGGGGGAGCTCGAGCAGTACTTC.